This TCR beta chain was retrieved from a study of T-cell reconstitution after alpha-beta-depleted transplantation in children. Findings and caveats of the study: Surviving recipient cells, namely T cells and thymic progenitors, were the source of high day-60 TCRbeta diversity in some patients. After transplant, at about two months, alpha-beta T cells were reportedly derived from several hundred expanded graft clones. Diversity and T-cell counts at one year after transplant derived mostly from new T cells.

Library preparation (for TCRbeta) was performed with unique molecular identifiers. TCRdb used MiXCR to reprocess the PCR reads, holding one entry per CDR3 protein. This table has 900,000 or so distinct CDR3 sequences, roughly 15% appearing once. Losses at the gene ends were 6 bases for V and 3 bases for J; bases not matched to a gene: 5. The CDR3 contains 16 residues. This clonotype has only a few counts. The antigen is undetermined. The sequence came from a male patient between 10 and 17 years old who had a stem cell transplant for acute lymphoblastic leukemia, so the T cells may come from the graft donor. The V gene is TRBV12-3 or TRBV12-4, the J gene TRBJ2-1, with 13 nucleotides matching TRBD2. The specimen was PBMCs, mostly from graft donor cells, collected 360 days after TCRalphabeta/CD19-depleted stem cell transplant. The CDR3 DNA is TGTGCCAGCAGCCGCGGGACTAGCGGGGTCTACAATGAGCAGTTCTTC. Protein sequence: CASSRGTSGVYNEQFF.